This T cell receptor (beta chain) was sequenced for a study of blood T cell repertoires in COVID-19. As for the study in general: The study drew acute and convalescent COVID-19 samples from the United States, Italy and Spain. T cells, B-cell-depleted T cells, or PBMCs supplied cDNA or gDNA.

V was clipped by 1 base and J by 5 bases; unmatched bases: 8. The CDR3 covers 15 residues. The germline V gene encodes CDR1 MNHNS and CDR2 SASEGT. Profiling relied on immunoSEQ multiplex PCR, and the TCRdb table lists in-frame clones only, not all of them. The repertoire includes 250,000 to 300,000 clones, under 90% of them detected once, and less than 1% sits in the top ten. The TCR comes from a woman in her forties who had recovered from COVID-19. This sequence joins TRBV6-1 and TRBJ2-7, with TRBD2 matching over 7 bases. Sequenced sample: peripheral blood. The CDR3 here is CASSEVGRELNEQYF. The CDR3 DNA reads TGTGCCAGCAGTGAAGTTGGGCGGGAGTTGAACGAGCAGTACTTC.